One sample yielded the 10 T cell receptor beta chains listed below, sequenced in a study of control samples from healthy donors and cancer patients. Sequencing was performed with immunoSEQ multiplex PCR; in TCRdb, only in-frame clones are kept and a portion is missing. The sample shows about 51,000 clones, 88% of them seen only once. Sequenced material: PBMCs. Every receptor here comes from a man in his forties or fifties with head and neck cancer.

This chain uses TRBV15 with TRBJ2-3; D unclear. The CDR3 length is 17 residues. V lost 0 bases and J 0 bases, leaving 13 bases between the germline ends. Germline CDR1 and CDR2: LNHNV and YYDKDF (reference sequence). The CDR3 DNA sequence: TGTGCCACCAGCAGAGATAGGACCGGAGCTAGCACAGATACGCAGTATTTT. Protein product: CATSRDRTGASTDTQYF.

J is TRBJ1-2 and V is TRBV4-1; D perhaps matches TRBD1 (5 bases). Looked up from germline, CDR1 is MGHRA and CDR2 is YSYEKL. The CDR3 is 13 residues long. V lost 0 bases and J lost 4, with 6 bases in between. As DNA, the CDR3 is TGCGCCAGCAGCCAAGAGGGGGGCTATGGCTACACCTTC. Encoded protein: CASSQEGGYGYTF.

The rearrangement uses TRBV7-3 and TRBJ2-1; 8 bases align to TRBD1. In germline, CDR1 is SGHTA, CDR2 FQGTGA. V shed 4 bases, J shed 7 bases, and the junction held 15 bases outside the gene matches. The CDR3 spans 17 residues. In DNA form, the CDR3 reads TGTGCCAGCAGCTCAATACCACGCGGACAGGGCGGTAATGAGCAGTTCTTC. Translated: CASSSIPRGQGGNEQFF. Based on the CDR3 plus reference TRBV7-3 and TRBJ2-1, the full variable domain is GAGVSQTPSNKVTEKGKYVELRCDPISGHTALYWYRQSLGQGPEFLIYFQGTGAADDSGLPNDRFFAVRPEGSVSTLKIQRTERGDSAVYLCASSSIPRGQGGNEQFFGPGTRLTVL.

The table lists this clone with a few counts. The sample has other DNA sequences that encode this CDR3 too. As DNA, the CDR3 is TGCGCCAGCAGCTTGGTCAGGGACGAGCAGTACTTC. Its translation: CASSLVRDEQYF. V and J are TRBV5-1 and TRBJ2-7; weak D call: TRBD1 (5 bases). Germline lookup yields CDR1 SGHRS and CDR2 YFSETQ. The CDR3 consists of 12 residues. V was shortened by 0 bases and J by 5 bases, with 6 bases between the two germline ends.

The chain carries TRBV6-5 and TRBJ1-1, with D unresolved. Trimming left V 7 bases short and J 0 bases short, with 15 bases between. Per the germline V gene, CDR1 is MNHEY and CDR2 is SVGAGI. The CDR3 extends over 15 amino acids. Written as DNA, the CDR3 is TGTGCCAGCACCTTACTGGATCCTATGAACACTGAAGCTTTCTTT. It codes for CASTLLDPMNTEAFF.

The chain uses TRBV4-3 and TRBJ1-1, with D perhaps matching TRBD1 (5 bases). Between the trimmed V and J ends, which lost 3 bases and 0 bases, there was a span of 11 bases. CDR3 length: 15 amino acids. Germline V gene sequence: CDR1 LGHNA, CDR2 YSLEER. Written as DNA, the CDR3 is TGCGCCAGCAGCCAGGGTACAGGAATGAACACTGAAGCTTTCTTT. Translating gives CASSQGTGMNTEAFF.

The chain has TRBV9 and TRBJ2-3; TRBD2 might be the D (7 bases). V lost 0 bases to trimming and J lost 4 bases, with 21 bases between them. Germline V gives CDR1 SGDLS, CDR2 YYNGEE. CDR3 length: 18 amino acids. CDR3 nucleotide sequence: TGTGCCAGCAGCGTAGGGGGGCTCACAGGGCGGGAGTCAGATACGCAGTATTTT. This encodes CASSVGGLTGRESDTQYF.

The chain has TRBV28 and TRBJ1-5; D is ambiguous. Germline V gene lookup returns CDR1 MDHEN and CDR2 SYDVKM. Trimming pared 8 bases from V and 7 bases from J, leaving 18 bases between. The CDR3 covers 14 residues. The CDR3 region has the DNA TGTGCCAGCGGATCCCCCTCCGGGCGGCAGCCCCAGCATTTT. Its translation is CASGSPSGRQPQHF. Variable domain in full (rest from reference TRBV28 and TRBJ1-5): DVKVTQSSRYLVKRTGEKVFLECVQDMDHENMFWYRQDPGLGLRLIYFSYDVKMKEKGDIPEGYSVSREKKERFSLILESASTNQTSMYLCASGSPSGRQPQHFGDGTRLSIL.

The V gene is TRBV20-1, the J gene TRBJ2-5; maybe TRBD2 (7 bases). Trimming removed 3 bases at V and 1 base at J, with 12 bases between. Per germline, CDR1 DFQATT and CDR2 SNEGSKA (reference sequence). This CDR3 spans 14 amino acids. CDR3 DNA sequence: TGCAGTGCTAGTAGGGGGGGCGCCCAAGAGACCCAGTACTTC. Protein sequence: CSASRGGAQETQYF.

The chain joins TRBV9 to TRBJ1-2; D gene uncertain. Per germline, CDR1 SGDLS and CDR2 YYNGEE. V lost 0 bases to trimming and J lost 4 bases, with 13 bases between them. CDR3 length equals 15 residues. CDR3 residues: CASSVEGTGSYGYTF. CDR3 DNA: TGTGCCAGCAGCGTAGAGGGCACGGGTAGCTATGGCTACACCTTC. Filled out from reference TRBV9 and TRBJ1-2, the complete variable domain reads DSGVTQTPKHLITATGQRVTLRCSPRSGDLSVYWYQQSLDQGLQFLIQYYNGEERAKGNILERFSAQQFPDLHSELNLSSLELGDSALYFCASSVEGTGSYGYTFGSGTRLTVV.